These 13 T cell receptor beta chains came from one sample sequenced in a study of CD8 T cells in ankylosing spondylitis. TCRdb re-analysed the 5' RACE reads in MiXCR, keeping a single row per CDR3 protein. The table lists roughly 670,000 distinct CDR3 sequences, around 20% of them singletons. The study's findings and limits: Blood from ankylosing spondylitis patients appeared to carry a characteristic roughly 8-variant TCR beta motif.

These receptors have no known antigen. The sample consisted of blood, either unsorted or a sorted T cell fraction (not recorded which). All receptors come from a male donor with ankylosing spondylitis.

The chain has TRBV24-1 and TRBJ2-7; 8 positions agree with TRBD1. The CDR3 extends over 15 amino acids. V shed 1 base, J shed 7 bases, and the junction held 8 bases outside the gene matches. Germline V CDR1 and CDR2: KGHDR, SFDVKD. The CDR3 loop is CATSDFPRGLGEQYF. As DNA, the CDR3 is TGTGCCACCAGTGATTTCCCCAGGGGGCTGGGAGAGCAGTACTTC.

CDR3 nucleotides: TGTGCCAGCAGCTTCAACAGGGGGCAACGCACAGATACGCAGTATTTT. This sequence encodes CASSFNRGQRTDTQYF. The chain recombines TRBV5-5 with TRBJ2-3; 9 bases are a match to TRBD1. J lost 1 base, V lost 2 bases, and 5 bases had no gene match. This CDR3 spans 16 amino acids. CDR1 SGHKS and CDR2 YYEKEE come from the germline V gene (reference sequence).

In its sample, this clonotype was seen a few times. V and J are TRBV20-1 and TRBJ2-5; D remains ambiguous. V lost 6 bases, J lost 2 bases, and 4 bases lay in between. Germline V CDR1 and CDR2: DFQATT, SNEGSKA (reference sequence). This CDR3 has 10 amino acids. CDR3 region: CSAKQETQYF. The CDR3 DNA is TGCAGTGCCAAACAAGAGACCCAGTACTTC.

This chain connects TRBV11-2 to TRBJ2-4; a possible D gene is TRBD1 (7 bases). Trimming removed 5 bases from V and 2 bases from J, with 19 bases in between. The CDR3 covers 17 residues. CDR1 SGHAT and CDR2 FQNNGV come from the germline V gene. The CDR3 loop reads CASSPQGGLRPKNIQYF. In DNA, the CDR3 is TGTGCCAGCAGCCCCCAGGGGGGCCTCCGCCCCAAAAACATTCAGTACTTC.

This clonotype was detected a few times. The chain uses TRBV20-1 and TRBJ2-7; D is undetermined. In germline, CDR1 is DFQATT, CDR2 SNEGSKA (reference sequence). This CDR3 spans 13 amino acids. V lost 3 bases and J lost 3, with 12 bases in between. This chain's CDR3 is CSASLPTNYEQYF. For the CDR3, the DNA is TGCAGTGCTAGTCTCCCCACCAACTACGAGCAGTACTTC.

V and J are TRBV6-1 and TRBJ1-4; D remains ambiguous. CDR3 length equals 15 residues. With 7 bases removed from V and 6 bases from J, the gap between germline ends came to 18 bases. Looked up from germline, CDR1 is MNHNS and CDR2 is SASEGT. The CDR3 DNA reads TGTGCCAGCAACCTTGCACCCGGGCTTTATGAAAAACTGTTTTTT. It translates to CASNLAPGLYEKLFF.

V is TRBV20-1 and J is TRBJ1-2; D possibly corresponds to TRBD1 (5 bases). This CDR3 is 13 amino acids long. The germline gives CDR1 DFQATT, CDR2 SNEGSKA (reference sequence). V lost 3 bases to trimming and J lost 4 bases, with 12 bases between them. In nucleotides, the CDR3 is TGCAGTGCTAGTGGTGGGGCGGGCTATGGCTACACCTTC. It codes for CSASGGAGYGYTF.

Only a few counts were recorded for this clonotype. This chain joins TRBV20-1 and TRBJ2-7, with 15 bases aligning to TRBD2. J was trimmed by 3 bases and V by 6 bases; bases with no gene match: 6. Per the germline V gene, CDR1 is DFQATT and CDR2 is SNEGSKA (reference sequence). CDR3 size: 15 residues. CDR3 protein: CSAGLAGGGNYEQYF. CDR3 in DNA: TGCAGTGCGGGACTAGCGGGAGGAGGGAACTACGAGCAGTACTTC.

J is TRBJ1-1 and V is TRBV11-2; TRBD1 agrees at 8 bases. The V gene's germline CDR1 is SGHAT and CDR2 FQNNGV. The CDR3 spans 18 residues. V lost 5 bases and J lost 6; bases outside the gene matches: 20. CDR3 nucleotides: TGTGCCAGCAGCACGGGTTCAGGGGGCGAGGGAGGCATGCCTGAAGCTTTCTTT. This translates into CASSTGSGGEGGMPEAFF.

This clonotype has only a few counts. The chain recombines TRBV5-1 with TRBJ2-2, with D perhaps TRBD1 (6 bases). V was cut by 0 bases and J by 5 bases, with 11 bases left in between. This CDR3 is 15 amino acids long. Germline lookup yields CDR1 SGHRS and CDR2 YFSETQ. The CDR3 is CASSLAGRGTGELFF. The CDR3 bases are TGCGCCAGCAGCTTGGCGGGCAGGGGAACCGGGGAGCTGTTTTTT.

V is TRBV5-1 and J is TRBJ1-1; 9 bases agree with TRBD1. CDR1 is SGHRS and CDR2 is YFSETQ in the germline V gene. The length of the CDR3 is 16 residues. V gave up 0 bases and J gave up 4 bases; unmatched junction bases: 7. The DNA of the CDR3 is TGCGCCAGCAGCTTGGAAACAGGGGGCGCGGGCACTGAAGCTTTCTTT. It translates to CASSLETGGAGTEAFF.

This clonotype was seen more than once but under ten times. The gene calls are TRBV10-3 and TRBJ2-7; the D gene is possibly TRBD2 (5 bases). The germline V gene has CDR1 ENHRY and CDR2 SYGVKD. The CDR3 is 14 amino acids. With 0 bases removed from V and 0 bases from J, the gap between germline ends came to 6 bases. The CDR3 sequence: CAISESGSSYEQYF. The DNA for the CDR3 is TGTGCCATCAGTGAGTCAGGGAGCTCCTACGAGCAGTACTTC.

This clonotype was seen more than once but under ten times. This chain joins TRBV15 and TRBJ1-5, with no clear D. The germline CDR1 and CDR2 sequences are LNHNV and YYDKDF (reference sequence). The CDR3 has 15 amino acids. Trimming left V 0 bases short and J 5 bases short, with 11 bases between. The DNA of the CDR3 is TGTGCCACCAGCAGAGATGGAAGTGCTCATCAGCCCCAGCATTTT. It encodes CATSRDGSAHQPQHF. Variable domain in full (rest from reference TRBV15 and TRBJ1-5): DAMVIQNPRYQVTQFGKPVTLSCSQTLNHNVMYWYQQKSSQAPKLLFHYYDKDFNNEADTPDNFQSRRPNTSFCFLDIRSPGLGDTAMYLCATSRDGSAHQPQHFGDGTRLSIL.